This TCR beta chain was identified during a study of T cell repertoires in cytomegalovirus infection. Study details: Recently identified HLA-C-restricted CMV epitopes were used, and well-studied HLA-B-restricted CMV epitopes were used as well.

TCRdb used MiXCR to reprocess the reads, holding one entry per CDR3 protein. Among around 430,000 distinct CDR3 sequences listed, approximately 40% were seen once. Broader study findings: Summed public TCR beta family frequency identified CMV carriers bearing the relevant HLA. Clonotypes of TCR beta that were HLA-C-restricted and CMV-specific dominated the ex vivo response.

Trimming removed 6 bases from V and 2 bases from J; junction bases left unmatched: 17. Germline assignment: CDR1 SGHTA and CDR2 FQGNSA. CDR3 length: 18 residues. In its sample, this clonotype was seen many times. Its antigen is still unknown. Sequencing was performed on cultured PBMCs, taken from culture after CMV antigen stimulation. The sequence was obtained from a human donor in good health (CMV status not recorded). Some clones in this sample may be carry-over from other donors' samples. This chain connects TRBV7-2 to TRBJ2-5; 8 bases are a match to TRBD2. In DNA form, the CDR3 reads TGTGCCAGCAGTGTTAAGCTTTCTTCGGGACTAGATCAAGAGACCCAGTACTTC. Amino acid sequence: CASSVKLSSGLDQETQYF.